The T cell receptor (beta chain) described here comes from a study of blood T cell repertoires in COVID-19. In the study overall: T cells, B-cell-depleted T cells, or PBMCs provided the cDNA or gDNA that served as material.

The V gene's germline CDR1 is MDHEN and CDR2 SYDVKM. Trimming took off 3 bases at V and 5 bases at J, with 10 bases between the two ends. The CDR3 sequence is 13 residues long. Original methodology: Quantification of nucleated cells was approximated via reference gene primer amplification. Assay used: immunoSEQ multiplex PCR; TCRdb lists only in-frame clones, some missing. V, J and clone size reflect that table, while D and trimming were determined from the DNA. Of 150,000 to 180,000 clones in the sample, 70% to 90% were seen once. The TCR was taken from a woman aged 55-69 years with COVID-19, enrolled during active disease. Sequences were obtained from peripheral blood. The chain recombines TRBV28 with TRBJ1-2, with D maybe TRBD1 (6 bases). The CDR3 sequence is CASSFGQTYGYTF. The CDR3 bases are TGTGCCAGCAGTTTCGGACAGACTTATGGCTACACCTTC.